The 28 T cell receptor beta chains below all came from one sample that was sequenced in a study of T cells in Graves' hyperthyroidism and ophthalmopathy. The source material, RNA transcripts, was used to amplify TCR beta CDR3 regions. The study used the HTBI primer set for a first-round RT-PCR of the TCR CDR3. MiXCR, applied by TCRdb to the multiplex PCR reads, yields one record per CDR3 protein. The sample has 500,000 or so distinct CDR3 sequences, roughly a sixth seen once. What was sequenced was blood. Receptors were obtained from a woman between 18 and 30 years old with Graves' ophthalmopathy.

Many counts were recorded for this clonotype. Sequence at one end of the junction differs from germline and may be a read error. The chain has TRBV27 and TRBJ1-1; TRBD1 agrees at 8 bases. The CDR3 extends over 18 amino acids. Germline V gene sequence: CDR1 MNHEY, CDR2 SMNVEV (reference sequence). CDR3 nucleotide sequence: TGTGCCAGCAGTTTATCGGTACAGGGGGTGGCTCTGAAGACTGAAGCTTTCTTT. The encoded protein is CASSLSVQGVALKTEAFF.

This clonotype was seen repeatedly, ten times or more. The chain carries TRBV2 and TRBJ2-1; D tentatively fits TRBD1 or TRBD2 (5 bases each). This CDR3 contains 14 residues. Germline CDR1 reads SNHLY; CDR2 reads FYNNEI. Trimming removed 8 bases from V and 2 bases from J, with 13 bases in between. The CDR3 DNA follows: TGTGCCAGCGGGGGAGAGACCCCCTACAATGAGCAGTTCTTC. This codes for CASGGETPYNEQFF.

This clonotype was seen only a few times. V and J are TRBV12-3 or TRBV12-4 and TRBJ1-2; D possibly corresponds to TRBD1 (6 bases). The V and J ends lost 6 bases and 7 bases respectively, with 21 bases between them. CDR3 length equals 15 residues. CDR3 loop: CASSRGAGGAGGYTF. CDR3 nucleotide sequence: TGTGCCAGCAGCCGGGGGGCGGGAGGGGCTGGTGGCTACACCTTC.

This clonotype appeared a few times. The DNA of the CDR3 is TGCGCCAGCAGCTCTTTACCCCTAGGCGGGAGCTCCTACAATGAGCAGTTCTTC. It encodes CASSSLPLGGSSYNEQFF. V gene TRBV5-1 combines with J gene TRBJ2-1, with TRBD2 matching over 7 bases. Per germline, CDR1 SGHRS and CDR2 YFSETQ. V lost 3 bases to trimming and J lost 0 bases; unmatched junction nucleotides: 12. The CDR3 covers 18 residues.

This clonotype was detected many times. The genes are TRBV27 and TRBJ1-5; 7 nucleotides align to TRBD1. J gave up 8 bases and V 4 bases, and 5 bases lay outside the gene matches. There are 13 residues in the CDR3. Germline V CDR1 and CDR2: MNHEY, SMNVEV (reference sequence). The CDR3 here is CASSSARGEPQHF. CDR3 sequence (DNA): TGTGCCAGCAGTTCCGCCAGGGGGGAGCCCCAGCATTTT.

The chain employs TRBV2 and TRBJ1-1, with TRBD1 identical over 9 bases. Germline V gene lookup returns CDR1 SNHLY and CDR2 FYNNEI. J lost 3 bases, V lost 9 bases, and 11 bases had no gene match. This CDR3 has 15 amino acids. CDR3 loop: CASTTGGAGDTEAFF. CDR3 in DNA: TGTGCCAGTACAACAGGGGGCGCGGGGGACACTGAAGCTTTCTTT. Filled out from reference TRBV2 and TRBJ1-1, the complete variable domain reads EPEVTQTPSHQVTQMGQEVILRCVPISNHLYFYWYRQILGQKVEFLVSFYNNEISEKSEIFDDQFSVERPDGSNFTLKIRSTKLEDSAMYFCASTTGGAGDTEAFFGQGTRLTVV.

Notes on this clonotype: This may be a read error, as it is one base from a much larger clone. The V and J genes are TRBV27 and TRBJ2-1; 12 bases match TRBD2. Per the germline V gene, CDR1 is MNHEY and CDR2 is SMNVEV (reference sequence). The CDR3 is 19 amino acids. The CDR3 spells CATSLSGTSGLRSYNEQFF. The DNA of the CDR3 is TGTGCCACCAGTTTATCCGGGACTAGCGGGTTACGCTCCTACAATGAGCAGTTCTTC.

This clonotype was detected a few times. This chain joins TRBV20-1 and TRBJ2-7; D is possibly TRBD1 or TRBD2 (5 bases each). Trimming stripped 5 bases from V and 1 base from J, with 9 bases between. The CDR3 extends over 12 amino acids. Germline CDR1 and CDR2: DFQATT and SNEGSKA (reference sequence). The CDR3 sequence: CSAGGWSYEQYF. CDR3 nucleotide sequence: TGCAGTGCTGGGGGATGGTCCTACGAGCAGTACTTC.

This clonotype was recorded a few times. The V and J genes are TRBV20-1 and TRBJ2-2, with 7 bases fitting TRBD1. The CDR3 is 14 residues long. In germline, CDR1 is DFQATT, CDR2 SNEGSKA (reference sequence). V lost 3 bases, J lost 1 base, and 2 bases stayed unmatched. CDR3 residues: CSARRQGNTGELFF. CDR3 nucleotide sequence: TGCAGTGCTAGGAGACAGGGGAACACCGGGGAGCTGTTTTTT.

About this clonotype: Being one base from a much bigger clone, this may be a read error. This sequence joins TRBV28 and TRBJ2-1; possibly TRBD2 for D (6 bases). V lost 3 bases to trimming and J lost 3 bases, with 9 bases between them. Looked up from germline, CDR1 is MDHEN and CDR2 is SYDVKM. CDR3 size: 14 residues. The CDR3 bases are TGTGCCAGCAGTTTGAGGGAGGACTACAATGAGCAGTTCTTC. Amino acid sequence: CASSLREDYNEQFF.

The gene calls are TRBV4-1 and TRBJ2-3; TRBD1 agrees at 7 bases. CDR3 length: 15 amino acids. Germline assignment: CDR1 MGHRA and CDR2 YSYEKL. With V trimmed by 1 base and J by 4 bases, 5 bases remained unmatched. The chain's CDR3 is CASSQVGGLADTQYF. CDR3 nucleotide sequence: TGCGCCAGCAGCCAAGTAGGGGGCCTCGCAGATACGCAGTATTTT.

V is TRBV5-4 and J is TRBJ1-6; D unresolved. The V and J ends lost 4 bases and 9 bases respectively, with 11 bases between them. Germline CDR1 SGHNT, CDR2 YYREEE (reference sequence). CDR3 size: 13 residues. CDR3 region: CASSLDNFSPLHF. The CDR3 bases are TGTGCCAGCAGCCTCGACAATTTTTCACCCCTCCACTTT. The variable domain in full, completed from reference TRBV5-4 and TRBJ1-6, reads ETGVTQSPTHLIKTRGQQVTLRCSSQSGHNTVSWYQQALGQGPQFIFQYYREEENGRGNFPPRFSGLQFPNYSSELNVNALELDDSALYLCASSLDNFSPLHFGNGTRLTVT.

Remarks on this clonotype: This sequence may be a read error, since a much larger clone differs from it by one base. The chain has TRBV28 and TRBJ2-3; 9 bases fit TRBD2. The CDR3 covers 18 residues. Per the germline V gene, CDR1 is MDHEN and CDR2 is SYDVKM. The CDR3 bases are TGTGCCAGCAGTTTATTGATGCGTCTAGCGGGACTTACAGATACGCGGTATTTT. As protein: CASSLLMRLAGLTDTRYF.

The V call is TRBV4-1, the J call TRBJ2-1, with 9 bases matching TRBD2. Losses at the gene ends were 1 base for V and 5 bases for J; bases not matched to a gene: 6. Germline assignment: CDR1 MGHRA and CDR2 YSYEKL. This CDR3 is built from 16 residues. CDR3 protein: CASSQVVAGVDNEQFF. The CDR3 nucleotides read TGCGCCAGCAGCCAAGTTGTAGCGGGAGTCGACAATGAGCAGTTCTTC.

The chain has TRBV20-1 and TRBJ2-7; the match to TRBD2 covers 11 bases. V lost 5 bases and J lost 3; bases outside the gene matches: 3. Germline lookup yields CDR1 DFQATT and CDR2 SNEGSKA (reference sequence). This CDR3 has 13 amino acids. CDR3 sequence reads: CSAPGLADYEQYF. The DNA for the CDR3 is TGCAGTGCTCCGGGACTAGCGGACTACGAGCAGTACTTC.

This clonotype was seen only a few times. The genes are TRBV20-1 and TRBJ1-1, with 9 bases fitting TRBD1. Per germline, CDR1 DFQATT and CDR2 SNEGSKA (reference sequence). There are 15 residues in the CDR3. The junction had 8 bases not matched to a gene; V was cut back by 1 base and J by 5 bases. CDR3 amino acids: CSARVDPTGGTEAFF. The CDR3, as DNA: TGCAGTGCTAGAGTCGACCCGACAGGGGGAACTGAAGCTTTCTTT.

This clonotype was counted between two and nine times. The V gene is TRBV24-1, the J gene TRBJ2-1, with a possible D match to TRBD1 (6 bases). The germline V and J ends were trimmed by 4 bases and 8 bases, with 23 bases remaining between them. CDR3 length: 17 amino acids. Per germline, CDR1 KGHDR and CDR2 SFDVKD. The CDR3 loop is CATSELDSQRGKDEQFF. Here the CDR3 DNA reads TGTGCCACCAGTGAACTGGACAGTCAGCGCGGTAAGGATGAGCAGTTCTTC.

This clonotype has at least ten counts. The V call is TRBV7-9, the J call TRBJ1-3; 7 bases map to TRBD1. Germline CDR1 reads SEHNR; CDR2 reads FQNEAQ (reference sequence). V shed 4 bases, J shed 1 base, and the junction held 7 bases outside the gene matches. The CDR3 sequence is 16 residues long. The DNA of the CDR3 is TGTGCCAGCAGCTACCCGGGACAGACTTCTGGAAACACCATATATTTT. Its protein product is CASSYPGQTSGNTIYF. Variable domain in full (rest from reference TRBV7-9 and TRBJ1-3): DTGVSQNPRHKITKRGQNVTFRCDPISEHNRLYWYRQTLGQGPEFLTYFQNEAQLEKSRLLSDRFSAERPKGSFSTLEIQRTEQGDSAMYLCASSYPGQTSGNTIYFGEGSWLTVV.

The V gene is TRBV6-1, the J gene TRBJ2-1; unclear D gene. This CDR3 has 11 residues. Germline-derived CDR1 and CDR2 are MNHNS and SASEGT. V dropped 6 bases and J dropped 9 bases, with 9 bases sitting between them. The CDR3 nucleotides read TGTGCCAGCAGCCACCTCGGTGAGCAGTTCTTC. This sequence encodes CASSHLGEQFF.

The sample holds many counts of this clonotype. V gene TRBV7-3 combines with J gene TRBJ2-1, with D perhaps being TRBD1 or TRBD2 (5 bases each). V gave up 1 base and J gave up 7 bases, with 14 bases separating them. CDR1 and CDR2 (germline): SGHTA, FQGTGA. CDR3 size: 15 residues. In DNA, the CDR3 is TGTGCCAGCAGCTTAATGGGGGATAGCTTAAATGAGCAGTTCTTC. Translating it yields CASSLMGDSLNEQFF. Together with reference TRBV7-3 and TRBJ2-1, the CDR3 gives the full variable domain: GAGVSQTPSNKVTEKGKYVELRCDPISGHTALYWYRQSLGQGPEFLIYFQGTGAADDSGLPNDRFFAVRPEGSVSTLKIQRTERGDSAVYLCASSLMGDSLNEQFFGPGTRLTVL.

The CDR3 spells CASSPGQGLLEQYF. CDR3 nucleotide sequence: TGTGCCAGCAGCCCTGGACAGGGGCTCCTCGAGCAGTACTTC. The chain joins TRBV5-6 to TRBJ2-7; 9 nucleotides match TRBD1. J lost 6 bases, V lost 4 bases, and 8 bases had no gene match. The germline V gene encodes CDR1 SGHDT and CDR2 YYEEEE. The CDR3 consists of 14 residues.

This clonotype was recorded a few times. The V and J genes are TRBV14 and TRBJ2-2, with 9 bases fitting TRBD1. Germline V CDR1 and CDR2: SGHDN, FVKESK. The CDR3 extends over 14 amino acids. V lost 4 bases to trimming and J lost 6 bases; unmatched junction nucleotides: 3. CDR3 DNA: TGTGCCAGCAGCCTAGGACAGGGGTCCGGGGAGCTGTTTTTT. Translation gives CASSLGQGSGELFF.

This clonotype was observed at least ten times. This chain joins TRBV3-1 and TRBJ1-4; the D is unclear. There are 14 residues in the CDR3. V lost 1 base and J 7 bases, leaving 10 bases between the germline ends. Germline CDR1 LGHDT, CDR2 YNNKEL (reference sequence). The CDR3 spells CASSQVAAGEKLFF. CDR3 bases: TGTGCCAGCAGCCAAGTGGCCGCTGGTGAAAAACTGTTTTTT.

This clonotype was seen just once. It may be a read error: a sequence one base away is much more abundant. The chain is built from TRBV27 and TRBJ2-7; 10 bases match TRBD2. This CDR3 has 13 amino acids. Germline V gives CDR1 MNHEY, CDR2 SMNVEV (reference sequence). V shed 8 bases, J shed 6 bases, and the junction held 7 bases outside the gene matches. The CDR3 DNA reads TGTGCCAGCCGGATTAGCGGGAGGTTCGAGCAGTACTTC. The encoded protein is CASRISGRFEQYF.

This clonotype was seen repeatedly, ten times or more. This chain connects TRBV29-1 to TRBJ1-1; D remains unclear. V was trimmed by 5 bases and J by 1 base, leaving 11 bases between them. Germline loops: CDR1 SQVTM, CDR2 ANQGSEA. This CDR3 comprises 13 residues. The CDR3 DNA sequence: TGCAGCGTTCCCGGGTGGTCGAACACTGAAGCTTTCTTT. The encoded protein is CSVPGWSNTEAFF.

This clonotype was detected only a few times. The rearrangement links TRBV28 to TRBJ2-3, with D maybe TRBD1 (5 bases). CDR1 MDHEN and CDR2 SYDVKM come from the germline V gene. The V end lost 6 bases, the J end lost 2 bases, and 27 bases lay between the germline ends. The CDR3 length is 19 residues. Written as DNA, the CDR3 is TGTGCCAGCAGCTCCCCAACCTTCGACAGTCCAATGTCCACAGATACGCAGTATTTT. Amino acids: CASSSPTFDSPMSTDTQYF.

The chain uses TRBV2 and TRBJ2-1, with 14 bases matching TRBD2. With the DNA end fitting TRBJ2-7 better, the J assignment may be wrong. This CDR3 spans 17 amino acids. Germline V gives CDR1 SNHLY, CDR2 FYNNEI. CDR3 in DNA: TGTGCCAGCAGTGATCGGGGGACTAGCGGGAGAGGCAATGAGCAGTACTTC. Residues: CASSDRGTSGRGNEQYF.

This clonotype appeared many times. The chain combines TRBV12-3 or TRBV12-4 with TRBJ2-7, with TRBD2 matching over 7 bases. The CDR3 is 13 residues long. After removal of 7 bases from V and 5 bases from J, the junction contained 8 bases not matched to a gene. The CDR3 reads CASTSTGGDEQYF. CDR3 sequence (DNA): TGTGCCAGCACCTCGACGGGGGGTGACGAGCAGTACTTC.